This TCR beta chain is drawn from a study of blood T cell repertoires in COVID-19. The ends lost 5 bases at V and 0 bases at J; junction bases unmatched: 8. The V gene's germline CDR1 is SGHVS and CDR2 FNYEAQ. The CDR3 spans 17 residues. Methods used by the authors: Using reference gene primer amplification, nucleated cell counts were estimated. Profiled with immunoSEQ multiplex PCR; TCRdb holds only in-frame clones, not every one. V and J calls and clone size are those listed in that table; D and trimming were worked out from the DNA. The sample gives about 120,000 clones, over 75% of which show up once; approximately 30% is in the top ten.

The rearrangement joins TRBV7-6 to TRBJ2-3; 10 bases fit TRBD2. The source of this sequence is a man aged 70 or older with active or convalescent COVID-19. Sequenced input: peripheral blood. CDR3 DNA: TGTGCCAGCAGCACCCGGGGGACTAGCGTAAGCACAGATACGCAGTATTTT. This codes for CASSTRGTSVSTDTQYF. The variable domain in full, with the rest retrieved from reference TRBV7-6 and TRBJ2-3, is GAGVSQSPRYKVTKRGQDVALRCDPISGHVSLYWYRQALGQGPEFLTYFNYEAQQDKSGLPNDRFSAERPEGSISTLTIQRTEQRDSAMYRCASSTRGTSVSTDTQYFGPGTRLTVL.